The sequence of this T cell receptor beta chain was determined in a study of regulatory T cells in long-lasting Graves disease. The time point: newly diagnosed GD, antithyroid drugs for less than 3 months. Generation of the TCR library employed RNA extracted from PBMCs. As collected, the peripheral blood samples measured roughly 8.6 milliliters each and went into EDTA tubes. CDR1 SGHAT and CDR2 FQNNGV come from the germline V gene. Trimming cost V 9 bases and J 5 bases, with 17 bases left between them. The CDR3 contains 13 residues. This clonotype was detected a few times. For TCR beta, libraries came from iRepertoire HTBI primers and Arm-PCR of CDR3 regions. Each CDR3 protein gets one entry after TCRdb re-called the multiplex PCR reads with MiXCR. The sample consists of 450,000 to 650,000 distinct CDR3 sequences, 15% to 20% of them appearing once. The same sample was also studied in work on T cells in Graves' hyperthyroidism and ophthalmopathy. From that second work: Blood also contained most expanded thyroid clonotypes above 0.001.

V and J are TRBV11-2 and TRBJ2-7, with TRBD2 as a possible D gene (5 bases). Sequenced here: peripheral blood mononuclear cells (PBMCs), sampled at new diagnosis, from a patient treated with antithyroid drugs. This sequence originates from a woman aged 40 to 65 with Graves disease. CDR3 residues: CASTPRGTDEQYF. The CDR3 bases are TGTGCCAGTACCCCTCGGGGAACCGACGAGCAGTACTTC.